This record looks at one TCR beta chain sequence and its context. Its antigen remains unidentified. Here immunoSEQ multiplex PCR was the method, and the copy in TCRdb shows in-frame clones only, minus some. The sample holds 65,000 to 100,000 clones, 88% seen once. This sample was taken from a study of T cell responses to AZD1222 COVID-19 vaccine. Study results and limitations: Donors skewed white British and female; clonal diversity was possibly underestimated.

Trimming removed 6 bases at V and 6 bases at J, with 18 bases between. CDR1 is MGHDK, CDR2 SYGVNS, per germline. The CDR3 loop spans 14 amino acids. Samples with a second dose at about 4 or about 12 weeks were pooled together. The chain links TRBV25-1 to TRBJ2-7; D not certain. This receptor was identified in an adult who received the AZD1222 COVID-19 vaccine. The sequences come from peripheral blood, collected 28 days after the second AZD1222 dose. CDR3 nucleotides: TGTGCCAGCAGCCCCAAACGGGCCCCCTTCGAGCAGTACTTC. Its translation is CASSPKRAPFEQYF.